The 7 T cell receptor beta chains in this list originate from one sample, sequenced in a study of identical twins. TCRdb used MiXCR to reprocess the 5' RACE reads, holding one entry per CDR3 protein. The table has about 530,000 distinct CDR3 sequences, approximately 20% seen once; the top ten hold 0.48%. The same data also contributed to another study, on yellow fever vaccine responses in identical twins.

The sequenced sample consisted of CD4+ T cells sorted from blood. These receptors were taken from a woman younger than 30 in good health.

The chain carries TRBV15 and TRBJ2-5, with D possibly being TRBD2 (5 bases). This CDR3 has 14 amino acids. Germline assignment: CDR1 LNHNV and CDR2 YYDKDF (reference sequence). V lost 3 bases, J lost 1 base, and 9 bases lay in between. DNA of the CDR3: TGTGCCACCAGCAGGGGTGGGAGCCAAGAGACCCAGTACTTC. Its translation: CATSRGGSQETQYF.

In DNA form, the CDR3 reads TGTGCCAGCAGTGAATTTGACGGGAGCCGGGAGCTGTTTTTT. Its translation: CASSEFDGSRELFF. This chain connects TRBV2 to TRBJ2-2; weak D call: TRBD2 (6 bases). Deletions cut 2 bases from V and 9 bases from J, with 13 bases between. Germline CDR1 is SNHLY and CDR2 is FYNNEI. There are 14 residues in the CDR3.

In its sample, this clonotype was seen a few times. The V call is TRBV15, the J call TRBJ2-1, with 11 bases lining up with TRBD1. From germline, CDR1 is LNHNV and CDR2 YYDKDF (reference sequence). This CDR3 has 16 residues. The V gene end was trimmed by 3 bases and the J gene end by 3 bases; junction bases not matched to a gene: 4. The CDR3 loop is CATSRSGTGGYNEQFF. CDR3 nucleotide sequence: TGTGCCACCAGCAGGTCCGGGACAGGGGGCTACAATGAGCAGTTCTTC. The variable domain in full, completed from reference TRBV15 and TRBJ2-1, reads DAMVIQNPRYQVTQFGKPVTLSCSQTLNHNVMYWYQQKSSQAPKLLFHYYDKDFNNEADTPDNFQSRRPNTSFCFLDIRSPGLGDTAMYLCATSRSGTGGYNEQFFGPGTRLTVL.

This chain uses TRBV5-1 with TRBJ2-5; 8 bases are a match to TRBD2. This CDR3 is built from 15 residues. With 0 bases clipped from V and 5 bases from J, the junction kept 6 bases outside the gene matches. The germline gives CDR1 SGHRS, CDR2 YFSETQ. CDR3 amino acids: CASSLDPGGFETQYF. CDR3 coding DNA: TGCGCCAGCAGCTTGGATCCGGGAGGGTTTGAGACCCAGTACTTC. Full variable domain (remainder filled in from reference TRBV5-1 and TRBJ2-5): KAGVTQTPRYLIKTRGQQVTLSCSPISGHRSVSWYQQTPGQGLQFLFEYFSETQRNKGNFPGRFSGRQFSNSRSEMNVSTLELGDSALYLCASSLDPGGFETQYFGPGTRLLVL.

The gene calls are TRBV6-2 or TRBV6-3 and TRBJ2-5; D may correspond to TRBD1 or TRBD2 (5 bases each). Germline V gives CDR1 MNHEY, CDR2 SVGEGT. The CDR3 is 15 amino acids. With 2 bases removed from V and 4 bases from J, the gap between germline ends came to 14 bases. CDR3 sequence: CASSYAGAPAETQYF. The CDR3 coding sequence is TGTGCCAGCAGTTACGCCGGGGCGCCGGCAGAGACCCAGTACTTC.

The chain is built from TRBV27 and TRBJ2-7; a possible D gene is TRBD1 (5 bases). The germline V gene encodes CDR1 MNHEY and CDR2 SMNVEV (reference sequence). This CDR3 is 14 amino acids long. Trimming removed 5 bases at V and 2 bases at J, with 13 bases between. The CDR3 region has the DNA TGTGCCAGCAGTCCTCTGGGGCTTGCCTACGAGCAGTACGTC. Translated, it gives CASSPLGLAYEQYV.

This clonotype was picked up a small number of times. The chain recombines TRBV5-1 with TRBJ2-7, with D possibly matching TRBD1 (6 bases). The CDR3 covers 13 residues. The V end was cut by 4 bases, the J end by 3 bases, with 11 bases between. CDR1 is SGHRS, CDR2 YFSETQ, per germline. CDR3 loop: CASSKGGDYEQYV. The CDR3 nucleotides read TGCGCCAGCAGCAAAGGGGGAGACTACGAGCAGTACGTC.